This passage covers 5 T cell receptor beta chains from one sample sequenced in a study of Graves' ophthalmopathy and Graves' hyperthyroidism. RNA transcripts were the source from which TCR beta CDR3 regions were amplified. After a first-round RT-PCR with HTBI primers, a second-round multiplex PCR was run. TCRdb redid the calling of the multiplex PCR reads with MiXCR, one entry per CDR3 protein. The table includes a few hundred thousand distinct CDR3 sequences, 17% detected once. Sequencing was done on a sample of peripheral blood. The receptors shown here come from an adult woman with stable Graves' hyperthyroidism.

This clonotype was counted ten times or more. This chain links TRBV2 with TRBJ2-5; 11 nucleotides match TRBD2. With V trimmed by 6 bases and J by 5 bases, 8 bases remained unmatched. Per germline, CDR1 SNHLY and CDR2 FYNNEI. This CDR3 has 15 amino acids. For the CDR3, the DNA is TGTGCCAGCAGCCTGACTAGCGGGAAATTGGAGACCCAGTACTTC. Translated, it gives CASSLTSGKLETQYF.

Many counts were recorded for this clonotype. The J gene is TRBJ2-1, the V gene TRBV29-1; a weak D match, TRBD2 (5 bases). Germline CDR1 and CDR2: SQVTM and ANQGSEA. V shed 2 bases and J shed 7 bases, with 21 bases lying between them. The CDR3 extends over 16 amino acids. CDR3 sequence (DNA): TGCAGCGTTGAAAGGGCACTAGGATCGGTAAAGAATGAGCAGTTCTTC. Translation gives CSVERALGSVKNEQFF.

This clonotype was seen many times. The gene calls are TRBV2 and TRBJ2-2; 7 nucleotides match TRBD2. The V segment lost 6 bases and the J segment 1 base; nucleotides outside the gene matches: 5. The CDR3 is made up of 15 amino acids. The V gene's germline CDR1 is SNHLY and CDR2 FYNNEI. The CDR3 DNA is TGTGCCAGCAGCTCCCGCGGGAGGAACACCGGGGAGCTGTTTTTT. Translated: CASSSRGRNTGELFF.

Ten or more counts support this clonotype. The chain couples TRBV7-8 to TRBJ2-2; 7 bases line up with TRBD2. The CDR3 is 13 residues long. Unmatched junction bases numbered 1, after V lost 3 bases and J lost 6 bases. From germline, CDR1 is SGHVS and CDR2 FQNEAQ. The CDR3 DNA reads as TGTGCCAGCAGCTTCCGGGGGGCCGGGGAGCTGTTTTTT. It yields the protein CASSFRGAGELFF.

This clonotype showed up just a few times. An end of the junction differs from the germline gene, which may be a read error. The chain joins TRBV6-5 to TRBJ2-2, with D possibly called TRBD1 or TRBD2 (5 bases each). The CDR3 extends over 17 amino acids. Germline values: CDR1 MNHEY, CDR2 SVGAGI. In nucleotides, the CDR3 is TGTGCCGGCAGTTACTCCATATGGGGGTTTGGGACCGGGGAGCTGTTTTTT. Its translation is CAGSYSIWGFGTGELFF.